The table lists the clone carrying this T cell receptor beta chain with a few counts. In germline, CDR1 is DFQATT, CDR2 SNEGSKA (reference sequence). The V end lost 1 base, the J end lost 3 bases, and 16 bases lay between the germline ends. The CDR3 is made up of 15 amino acids. This entry comes from a study of T-cell memory formation after mild COVID-19. TCRdb reanalysed the 5' RACE reads using MiXCR and keeps one entry per CDR3 protein. Counted here are 350,000 to 400,000 distinct CDR3 sequences, roughly 21% occurring once; the ten biggest clones make up approximately 12%. This sequence was found in an adult woman who had mild COVID-19 (a few samples of this study predate the infection). Cell type and time point are not known. This chain links TRBV20-1 with TRBJ2-7, with D perhaps matching TRBD1 or TRBD2 (6 bases each). Sequencing was done on a sample of PBMCs or a T cell subset sorted from them (not recorded which). The CDR3 is CSARVKVGGGYEQYF. CDR3 DNA: TGCAGTGCTAGAGTGAAGGTGGGGGGCGGCTACGAGCAGTACTTC.